The following is a T cell receptor (beta chain) sequence with its context. Its matching antigen is unknown. This entry is derived from a study of OX40 agonist ivuxolimab in advanced cancers. The wider study: Patients' therapy was ivuxolimab, an antibody that acts as an agonist of OX40 (CD134).

Profiling relied on immunoSEQ multiplex PCR, and the TCRdb table lists in-frame clones only, not all of them. The profile shows around 62,000 clones, about nine tenths of them singletons. Findings and limits, study-wide: Relatively little clonal expansion, among the lowest observed, appeared in partial responders at 0.1-3.0 mg/kg.

Sequences were derived from CD4+ or CD8+ T cells sorted from blood, sampled in a trial of the OX40 agonist ivuxolimab. The receptor's source is an adult with an advanced solid tumor such as melanoma, head and neck, liver or kidney cancer.

CDR3 residues: CASSIGGSYEQYF. The CDR3 DNA is TGTGCCAGCAGTATTGGCGGTTCCTACGAGCAGTACTTC. The J gene is TRBJ2-7, the V gene TRBV11-1; D unclear. The CDR3 loop spans 13 amino acids. The germline V gene encodes CDR1 SGHAT and CDR2 FQDESV (reference sequence). The V and J ends lost 6 bases and 1 base respectively, with 10 bases between them.